The clone carrying this TCR beta chain was seen more than once but under ten times. Germline CDR1 DFQATT, CDR2 SNEGSKA (reference sequence). The CDR3 loop spans 16 amino acids. With 0 bases clipped from V and 5 bases from J, the junction kept 5 bases outside the gene matches. The record originates from a study of T cells of healthy individuals. TCRdb reanalysed the 5' RACE reads using MiXCR and keeps one entry per CDR3 protein. The sample contains 45,000 to 60,000 distinct CDR3 sequences, about 15% of which appear only once. This chain connects TRBV20-1 to TRBJ2-2, with 11 bases fitting TRBD2. The receptor was isolated from a human donor in good health. The CDR3 sequence: CSARDRVAGGTGELFF. The CDR3 bases are TGCAGTGCTAGAGATAGGGTAGCGGGAGGGACCGGGGAGCTGTTTTTT.